The 3 T cell receptor beta chains below were found in one sample sequenced in a study of early T cells in non-severe SARS-CoV-2 infection. TCRdb recomputed calls from the 5' RACE reads with MiXCR, one row per CDR3 protein. Found here are some 25,000 distinct CDR3 sequences, 3.5% to 5.5% of them singletons; the top ten hold about 15%. The material sequenced was whole blood. The receptors derive from an adult who was a healthcare worker with PCR-confirmed SARS-CoV-2 infection or an uninfected control (not recorded which).

The chain combines TRBV7-2 with TRBJ2-7, with D perhaps matching TRBD2 (8 bases). The V gene lost 2 bases and the J gene lost 4 bases, with 18 bases spanning the gap. Per the germline V gene, CDR1 is SGHTA and CDR2 is FQGNSA. The CDR3 extends over 16 amino acids. CDR3 residues: CASSLQTSEGAYEQYF. Written as DNA, the CDR3 is TGTGCCAGCAGCTTACAGACTAGCGAGGGGGCGTACGAGCAGTACTTC. Full variable domain (missing parts from reference TRBV7-2 and TRBJ2-7): GAGVSQSPSNKVTEKGKDVELRCDPISGHTALYWYRQSLGQGLEFLIYFQGNSAPDKSGLPSDRFSAERTGGSVSTLTIQRTQQEDSAVYLCASSLQTSEGAYEQYFGPGTRLTVT.

This clonotype was recorded at least ten times. The chain is built from TRBV30 and TRBJ1-6, with 7 bases matching TRBD1. Germline assignment: CDR1 GTSNPN and CDR2 SVGIG (reference sequence). This CDR3 has 13 amino acids. With V trimmed by 1 base and J by 11 bases, 5 bases remained unmatched. The CDR3 loop is CAWSAQGGTPLHF. CDR3 DNA sequence: TGTGCCTGGAGTGCTCAGGGGGGGACACCCCTCCACTTT.

The sample holds many counts of this clonotype. This chain connects TRBV29-1 to TRBJ2-7; D uncertain. Trimming removed 5 bases at V and 0 bases at J, with 11 bases between. The CDR3 consists of 13 residues. Germline V gene lookup returns CDR1 SQVTM and CDR2 ANQGSEA. The CDR3 DNA reads as TGCAGCGTTTCCGCGGCTAACTCCTACGAGCAGTACTTC. It yields the protein CSVSAANSYEQYF.